This TCR beta chain was identified during a study of CD8 T cells in Susac syndrome. RNA in amounts of about 0.45 to 1 ug was reverse transcribed with random hexamers. Across 54 Vbeta and 13 Jbeta, immunoSEQ multiplex PCR amplified TCR beta CDR3. Using its own MiXCR run on the immunoSEQ multiplex PCR reads, TCRdb lists one record per CDR3 protein. The table shows fewer than 350,000 distinct CDR3 sequences, with approximately 89% occurring only once. Sequencing targeted TCR beta in blood CD8+ and CD4+ T cells. Germline-derived CDR1 and CDR2 are MGHDK and SYGVNS. The length of the CDR3 is 14 residues. Germline trimming cut 6 bases from V and 1 base from J; bases unmatched to any gene: 4.

The sequenced material came from CD8+ T cells from PBMCs. The source is a human donor with multiple sclerosis. The rearrangement links TRBV25-1 to TRBJ2-7; 9 bases are shared with TRBD1. CDR3 coding DNA: TGTGCCAGCAGGGGACAGGGCCTATCCTACGAGCAGTACTTC. It translates to CASRGQGLSYEQYF.